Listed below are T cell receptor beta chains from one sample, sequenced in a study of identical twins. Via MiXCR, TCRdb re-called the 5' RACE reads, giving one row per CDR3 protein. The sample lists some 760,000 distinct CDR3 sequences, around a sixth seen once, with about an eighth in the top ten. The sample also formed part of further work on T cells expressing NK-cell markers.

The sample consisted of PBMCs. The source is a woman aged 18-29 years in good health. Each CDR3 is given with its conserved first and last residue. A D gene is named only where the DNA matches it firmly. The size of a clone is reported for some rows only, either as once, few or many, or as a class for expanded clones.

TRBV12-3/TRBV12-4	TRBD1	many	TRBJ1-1	TGTGCCAGCAGTTTGGACAGGTATACCGAAGCTTTCTTT	CASSLDRYTEAFF
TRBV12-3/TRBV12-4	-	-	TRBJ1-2	TGTGCCAGCAGCAGAGCGGGACGGTTCACCTTC	CASSRAGRFTF
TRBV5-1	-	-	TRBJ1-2	TGCGCCAGCAGCTTGGTTTCAGCTAACTATGGCTACACCTTC	CASSLVSANYGYTF
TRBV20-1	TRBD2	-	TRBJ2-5	TGCAGTGCTCTCTCGGGAGGGACCGCCGCCGAGACCCAGTACTTC	CSALSGGTAAETQYF
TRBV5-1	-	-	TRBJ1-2	TGCGCCAGCAGCTTGGACAGCCAGAGTAACTATGGCTACACCTTC	CASSLDSQSNYGYTF
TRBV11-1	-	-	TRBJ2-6	TGTGCCAGCAGACCCCACCCCCGGGTATCCCACGGGGCCAACGTCCTGACTTTC	CASRPHPRVSHGANVLTF
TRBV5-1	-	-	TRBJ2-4	TGCGCCAGCAGCTTGGGATTGGTGACGGGTGGCATTCAGTACTTC	CASSLGLVTGGIQYF
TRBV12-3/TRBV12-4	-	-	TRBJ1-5	TGTGCCAGCAGACGATTGGGGGGGAGTGAGGGGCCCCAGCATTTT	CASRRLGGSEGPQHF
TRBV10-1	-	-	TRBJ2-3	TGCGCCAGCAGTGGCGGCCTCGCCCCAGATACGCAGTATTTT	CASSGGLAPDTQYF
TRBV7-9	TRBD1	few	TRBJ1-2	TGTGCCAGCAGCTTTGTGGCTAGGACAGGGGGCGACTATGGCTACACCTTC	CASSFVARTGGDYGYTF
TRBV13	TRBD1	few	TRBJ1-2	TGTGCCAGCAGCTTATGGACAGGGCCGAGCGGCTACACCTTC	CASSLWTGPSGYTF
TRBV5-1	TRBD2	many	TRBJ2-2	TGCGCCAGCAGCGCTAGCGGCACCGGGGAGCTGTTTTTT	CASSASGTGELFF
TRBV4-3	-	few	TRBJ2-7	TGCGCCAGCAGCCAAAAACCAACCAACGAGCAGTACTTC	CASSQKPTNEQYF
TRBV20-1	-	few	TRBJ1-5	TGCGGTAGTGGGGCGGGGAGCAATCAGCCCCAGCATTTT	CGSGAGSNQPQHF
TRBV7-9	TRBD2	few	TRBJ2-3	TGTGCCAGCAGCCCAGCGGGGGGGGGAAAAGATACGCAGTATTTT	CASSPAGGGKDTQYF
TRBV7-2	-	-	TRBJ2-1	TGTGCCAGCAGCTTAGGAAGCCTAGCTGAGCAGTTCTTC	CASSLGSLAEQFF
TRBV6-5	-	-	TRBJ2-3	TGTGCCAGCAGTTACTCCGAGGGAGTCACAGATACGCAGTATTTT	CASSYSEGVTDTQYF
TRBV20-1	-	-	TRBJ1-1	TGCAGTGCTAGGACTAGAGGCAGGGGGAACACTGAAGCTTTCTTT	CSARTRGRGNTEAFF
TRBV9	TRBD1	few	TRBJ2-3	TGTGCCAGCAGCAACCTGCTAACAGGGGCCGGCACAGATACGCAGTATTTT	CASSNLLTGAGTDTQYF
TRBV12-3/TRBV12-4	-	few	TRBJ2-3	TGTGCCAGCAGTTTTAAGGTGATCACTAGCACAGATACGCAGTATTTT	CASSFKVITSTDTQYF
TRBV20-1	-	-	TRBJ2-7	TGCAGTGCTAGTGACGGTAGATACGAGCAGTACTTC	CSASDGRYEQYF
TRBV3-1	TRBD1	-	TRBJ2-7	TGTGCCAGCAGCCAAGATGGAGACAGGGATGGCGAGCAGTACTTC	CASSQDGDRDGEQYF
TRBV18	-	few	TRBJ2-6	TGTGCCAGCTCACCGAAGTGGTCTGGGGCCAACGTCCTGACTTTC	CASSPKWSGANVLTF
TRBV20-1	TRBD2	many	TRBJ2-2	TGCAGTGCTAGAGGTAGCGGGAGGGACACCGGGGAGCTGTTTTTT	CSARGSGRDTGELFF
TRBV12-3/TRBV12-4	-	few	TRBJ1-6	TGTGCCAGCAGTATATCGGGGTCACCCCTCCACTTT	CASSISGSPLHF
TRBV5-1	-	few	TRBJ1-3	TGCGCCAGCAGCTTTGGCAGGTTGACCTCTGGAAACACCATATATTTT	CASSFGRLTSGNTIYF
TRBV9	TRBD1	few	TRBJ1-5	TGTGCCAGCAGCGTCCCCGGGACAGGGGTTCAGCCCCAGCATTTT	CASSVPGTGVQPQHF
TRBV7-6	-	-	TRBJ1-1	TGTGCCAGCAGCCCAAGCTTGGGGGCCGGGAACACTGAAGCTTTCTTT	CASSPSLGAGNTEAFF
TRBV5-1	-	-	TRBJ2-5	TGCGCCAGCAGCTTAGGGACTCTCAGGCAGAAGACCCAGTACTTC	CASSLGTLRQKTQYF
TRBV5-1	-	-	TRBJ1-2	TGCGCCAGCAGCCTGACCCGGCCTTATGGCTACACCTTC	CASSLTRPYGYTF
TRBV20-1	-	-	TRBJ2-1	TGCAGTGCTAGCGAAGGCCAGTCGGAGCAGTTCTTC	CSASEGQSEQFF
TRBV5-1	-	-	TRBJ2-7	TGCGCCAGCAGCTTTGGACGGGGGCCCTCCCACTCCGAGCAGTACTTC	CASSFGRGPSHSEQYF
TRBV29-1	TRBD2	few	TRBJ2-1	TGCAGCGTTGAGGGAGCGGGAGGGAAGTACAATGAGCAGTTCTTC	CSVEGAGGKYNEQFF
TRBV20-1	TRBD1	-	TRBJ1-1	TGCAGTGCTAGGGTCCTCGGACAGGGGAGGGAAGCTTTCTTT	CSARVLGQGREAFF
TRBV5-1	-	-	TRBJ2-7	TGCGCCAGCAGCTTAGTCGGCCACGAGCAGTACTTC	CASSLVGHEQYF
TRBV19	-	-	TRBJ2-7	TGTGCCAGTAGTATGGGGGTCGGACCGAACGAGCAGTACTTC	CASSMGVGPNEQYF
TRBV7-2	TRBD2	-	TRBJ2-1	TGTGGGACTAGCGGGAGTTACAATGAGCAGTTCTTC	CGTSGSYNEQFF
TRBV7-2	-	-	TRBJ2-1	TGTGCCAGCAGCCCGGGACTCCGGGAGCAGTTCTTC	CASSPGLREQFF
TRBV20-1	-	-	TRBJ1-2	TGCAGTGCTATGAATCAAATGGGAGGATATGGCTACACCTTC	CSAMNQMGGYGYTF
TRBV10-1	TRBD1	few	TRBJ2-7	TGCGCCACCAGGCAGTGGGACAGACTTATGCAGCAGTACTTC	CATRQWDRLMQQYF